This TCR beta chain was captured by sequencing in a study of regulatory T cells. Details on this clone: The antigen is undetermined.

Primers: 52 TRBV forward and 13 TRBJ reverse. Some clones are missing from TCRdb's copy, which holds only in-frame ones; the method was immunoSEQ multiplex PCR. The repertoire includes over 25,000 clones, around 92% of them detected once, and 1.5% to 1.9% sits in the top ten. The germline V gene encodes CDR1 ENHRY and CDR2 SYGVKD. The CDR3 is 17 amino acids. V was shortened by 0 bases and J by 0 bases, with 15 bases between the two germline ends. Notes on the study in general: In CD3G-deficient patients, conventional CD4+ T cells were enriched for hydrophobic CDR3 residues at positions 6 and 7.

The chain carries TRBV10-3 and TRBJ2-7, with D perhaps TRBD1 (5 bases). The sample consisted of conventional CD4+ T cells sorted from blood. This sequence was found in a person aged 18 to 35 with CD3G deficiency. CDR3 coding DNA: TGTGCCATCAGTGAGTCGACTCTTTGGCAGGGCTCCTACGAGCAGTACTTC. Protein: CAISESTLWQGSYEQYF.